This record covers a single TCR beta chain. These data belong to a study of blood T cell repertoires in COVID-19. TCRdb's table, derived via immunoSEQ multiplex PCR, lists solely in-frame clones and lacks some. The sample holds roughly 200,000 clones; around 90% are singletons and the top ten take around 2.3%. Germline V gene data show CDR1 as SGHNT and CDR2 as YENEEA. The V and J ends lost 2 bases and 8 bases respectively, with 7 bases between them. The CDR3 runs to 12 residues. The chain couples TRBV11-3 to TRBJ2-1; D ambiguous. The sequence derives from a woman aged 25 to 39 who had recovered from COVID-19. The sample comprised PBMCs or T cells enriched from blood (not recorded which). The CDR3 here is CASSLYVDEQFF. In DNA, the CDR3 is TGTGCCAGCAGCTTATATGTAGATGAGCAGTTCTTC.